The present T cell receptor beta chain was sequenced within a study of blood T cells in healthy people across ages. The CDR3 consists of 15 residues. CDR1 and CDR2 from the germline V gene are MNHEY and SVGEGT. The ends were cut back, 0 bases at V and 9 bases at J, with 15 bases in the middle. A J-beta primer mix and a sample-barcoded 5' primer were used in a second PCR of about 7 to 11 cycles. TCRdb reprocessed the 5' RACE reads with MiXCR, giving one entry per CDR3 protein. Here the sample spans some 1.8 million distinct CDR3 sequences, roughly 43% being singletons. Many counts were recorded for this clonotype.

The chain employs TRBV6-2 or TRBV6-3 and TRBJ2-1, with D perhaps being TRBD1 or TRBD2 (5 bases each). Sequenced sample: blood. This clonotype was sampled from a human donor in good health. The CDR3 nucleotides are TGTGCCAGCAGTTACTCGAAGACTACAGGCATTGAGCAGTTCTTC. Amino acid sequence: CASSYSKTTGIEQFF.